Shown below are 20 T cell receptor beta chains from a single sample sequenced in a study of T cell responses to AZD1222 COVID-19 vaccine. Clones were sequenced by immunoSEQ multiplex PCR, and TCRdb holds only the in-frame ones, with some missing. The data contain about 180,000 clones, just over 85% of them singletons. This specimen consisted of peripheral blood, obtained 28 days after the second AZD1222 dose. All receptors derive from an adult who received the AZD1222 COVID-19 vaccine.

This clone showed up just once. The gene calls are TRBV18 and TRBJ1-2, with D possibly TRBD1 on 5 matching bases. CDR3 length equals 15 residues. The germline CDR1 and CDR2 sequences are KGHSH and LQKENI. The V gene lost 1 base and the J gene lost 7 bases, with 16 bases spanning the gap. In nucleotides, the CDR3 is TGTGCCAGCTCACCACAAGCGGGGGTGCTCGGTGGCTACACCTTC. Protein sequence: CASSPQAGVLGGYTF.

This chain links TRBV7-3 with TRBJ2-1; D is undetermined. The length of the CDR3 is 15 residues. Germline V gene lookup returns CDR1 SGHTA and CDR2 FQGTGA. V was cut by 2 bases and J by 6 bases, with 14 bases left in between. DNA for the CDR3: TGTGCCAGCAGCTTAGGGGTGATACGGCTCAATGAGCAGTTCTTC. Protein sequence: CASSLGVIRLNEQFF.

The chain combines TRBV28 with TRBJ2-5; 9 positions match TRBD2. Trimming at V came to 4 bases and at J to 5 bases, leaving 5 bases not matched to a gene. The CDR3 totals 14 residues. In germline, CDR1 is MDHEN, CDR2 SYDVKM. The CDR3 DNA sequence: TGTGCCAGCAGTTCGCGGGGGGGCCTGGAGACCCAGTACTTC. Translated, it gives CASSSRGGLETQYF.

This CDR3 reads CASTGGEGQPQHF. DNA of the CDR3: TGTGCCAGCACCGGGGGCGAAGGACAGCCCCAGCATTTT. The rearrangement joins TRBV2 to TRBJ1-5; D is possibly TRBD1 (6 bases). Germline CDR1 and CDR2: SNHLY and FYNNEI. Between the trimmed V and J ends, which lost 7 bases and 7 bases, there was a span of 14 bases. CDR3 length equals 13 residues.

The chain links TRBV6-5 to TRBJ2-7, with 9 bases identical to TRBD1. The CDR3 is made up of 14 amino acids. Germline CDR1 MNHEY, CDR2 SVGAGI. The V and J ends lost 8 bases and 5 bases, in that order; junction bases with no gene match: 10. The CDR3: CASLTDRGTDEQYF. DNA for the CDR3: TGTGCCAGCCTAACGGACAGGGGAACTGACGAGCAGTACTTC.

The chain combines TRBV10-1 with TRBJ2-3, with TRBD1 as a possible D gene (6 bases). Germline CDR1 reads WNHNN; CDR2 reads SYGVQD (reference sequence). With 0 bases removed from V and 0 bases from J, the gap between germline ends came to 7 bases. The CDR3 loop spans 15 amino acids. CDR3 bases: TGCGCCAGCAGTGAGTCGGGGGCAAGCACAGATACGCAGTATTTT. Translation gives CASSESGASTDTQYF.

This chain connects TRBV7-6 to TRBJ2-1, with a tentative D call TRBD2 (7 bases). The germline V and J ends were trimmed by 2 bases and 4 bases, with 18 bases remaining between them. Germline assignment: CDR1 SGHVS and CDR2 FNYEAQ. The CDR3 consists of 17 residues. The CDR3 coding sequence is TGTGCCAGCAGCTTAAGAGGGGAGGGGGTAGGGTACAATGAGCAGTTCTTC. Its protein product is CASSLRGEGVGYNEQFF.

The chain uses TRBV5-6 and TRBJ2-3; TRBD2 might be the D (6 bases). Germline V gives CDR1 SGHDT, CDR2 YYEEEE. CDR3 length: 15 residues. V was cut by 4 bases and J by 0 bases, with 12 bases left in between. This CDR3 reads CASSTGLRSTDTQYF. CDR3 DNA sequence: TGTGCCAGCAGCACCGGACTAAGAAGCACAGATACGCAGTATTTT.

This clone was seen only a few times. The J gene is TRBJ1-1, the V gene TRBV29-1; D is unclear. In germline, CDR1 is SQVTM, CDR2 ANQGSEA. Trimming cost V 6 bases and J 1 base, with 12 bases left between them. The CDR3 sequence is 13 residues long. CDR3 DNA: TGCAGCGTCTTCTATACCCAGAACACTGAAGCTTTCTTT. Translating it yields CSVFYTQNTEAFF.

This clone occurred a few times. J is TRBJ2-2 and V is TRBV5-1, with 7 bases fitting TRBD1. J was trimmed by 1 base and V by 5 bases; bases with no gene match: 2. This CDR3 has 14 amino acids. Germline CDR1 is SGHRS and CDR2 is YFSETQ. The CDR3 nucleotides read TGCGCCAGCAGGTCAGGGGGGAACACCGGGGAGCTGTTTTTT. Translated: CASRSGGNTGELFF.

The V and J genes are TRBV24-1 and TRBJ1-5, with a weak D call TRBD1 (5 bases). Germline V CDR1 and CDR2: KGHDR, SFDVKD. V was cut by 3 bases and J by 7 bases, with 9 bases left in between. The CDR3 runs to 13 residues. The CDR3 here is CATSDQGGQPQHF. The DNA of the CDR3 is TGTGCCACCAGTGATCAGGGAGGCCAGCCCCAGCATTTT.

This clone has only a few counts. The chain links TRBV6-2 or TRBV6-3 to TRBJ2-3; TRBD2 matches 9 bases. Germline V gene data show CDR1 as MNHEY and CDR2 as SVGEGT. Losses at the gene ends were 5 bases for V and 2 bases for J; bases not matched to a gene: 8. The CDR3 is 16 amino acids. The CDR3 is CASSPSAGGATDTQYF. In nucleotides, the CDR3 is TGTGCCAGCAGTCCCTCTGCGGGGGGGGCCACAGATACGCAGTATTTT.

This sequence joins TRBV19 and TRBJ1-5, with D possibly being TRBD1 (5 bases). Trimming left V 7 bases short and J 3 bases short, with 13 bases between. The CDR3 covers 14 residues. Germline V CDR1 and CDR2: LNHDA, SQIVND (reference sequence). The DNA for the CDR3 is TGTGCCAGTACTGGCAGGGTGAACAATCAGCCCCAGCATTTT. Its protein is CASTGRVNNQPQHF.

V usage is TRBV5-4 and J usage is TRBJ2-1; TRBD2 matches 11 bases. Per the germline V gene, CDR1 is SGHNT and CDR2 is YYREEE (reference sequence). CDR3 length equals 13 residues. Trimming removed 1 base from V and 13 bases from J; junction bases left unmatched: 4. In DNA form, the CDR3 reads TGTGCCAGCAGCTTGTCTAGCGGGGGGCCTCAGTTCTTC. This sequence encodes CASSLSSGGPQFF.

The chain has TRBV6-5 and TRBJ1-2, with D possibly TRBD1 on 5 matching bases. The CDR3 has 15 amino acids. Germline lookup yields CDR1 MNHEY and CDR2 SVGAGI. V lost 0 bases and J 5 bases, leaving 13 bases between the germline ends. The CDR3, as DNA: TGTGCCAGCAGTTACTCAAGACAGCAAGGATATGGCTACACCTTC. Its translation: CASSYSRQQGYGYTF.

The gene calls are TRBV28 and TRBJ1-2; D is uncertain. CDR3 length equals 12 residues. Germline CDR1 MDHEN, CDR2 SYDVKM. The germline V and J ends were trimmed by 7 bases and 7 bases, with 13 bases remaining between them. Here the CDR3 DNA reads TGTGCCAGCACCCCCCGCCCGGGTGGCTACACCTTC. This sequence encodes CASTPRPGGYTF.

The CDR3 protein is CAITPGQGAGYGYTF. CDR3 nucleotide sequence: TGTGCCATCACCCCGGGACAGGGGGCAGGGTATGGCTACACCTTC. The rearrangement joins TRBV10-3 to TRBJ1-2; 12 nucleotides agree with TRBD1. Trimming cost V 7 bases and J 5 bases; bases outside gene matches: 8. The CDR3 spans 15 residues. Germline lookup yields CDR1 ENHRY and CDR2 SYGVKD.

CDR3 loop: CASSQSGGAGETQYF. Here the CDR3 DNA reads TGCGCCAGCAGCCAAAGCGGGGGGGCCGGAGAGACCCAGTACTTC. The rearrangement joins TRBV5-1 to TRBJ2-5; TRBD2 agrees at 10 bases. Germline trimming cut 4 bases from V and 4 bases from J; bases unmatched to any gene: 7. From germline, CDR1 is SGHRS and CDR2 YFSETQ. The CDR3 length is 15 residues. Full variable domain (outside the CDR3, taken from reference TRBV5-1 and TRBJ2-5): KAGVTQTPRYLIKTRGQQVTLSCSPISGHRSVSWYQQTPGQGLQFLFEYFSETQRNKGNFPGRFSGRQFSNSRSEMNVSTLELGDSALYLCASSQSGGAGETQYFGPGTRLLVL.

This chain links TRBV7-9 with TRBJ2-3; 7 bases are shared with TRBD2. Germline lookup yields CDR1 SEHNR and CDR2 FQNEAQ (reference sequence). The CDR3 has 15 amino acids. Trimming took 5 bases from V and 6 from J; bases not matched to a gene: 11. CDR3 nucleotides: TGTGCCAGCAGCCCTGCTAGCGGCATTGGGGATACGCAGTATTTT. Translating it yields CASSPASGIGDTQYF.

The chain combines TRBV5-6 with TRBJ2-1; the D gene could be TRBD1 or TRBD2 (6 bases each). Trimming removed 4 bases at V and 8 bases at J, with 28 bases between. Germline V gene sequence: CDR1 SGHDT, CDR2 YYEEEE. The length of the CDR3 is 18 residues. Here the CDR3 DNA reads TGTGCCAGCAGCCCCATGGGGGGCGGGGAGTCCCCCCAGGATGAGCAGTTCTTC. It encodes CASSPMGGGESPQDEQFF.